Below, 21 T cell receptor beta chains from the same sample are listed, as sequenced in a study of tumor-infiltrating lymphocytes in primary liver carcinoma. With a constant-region primer, TCR beta cDNA was made from 450 to 650 ng of total RNA. Three nested multiplex PCR rounds, a slightly modified ARM-PCR method, built the TCR beta libraries. The two initial PCR rounds, about 9 cycles each, used TRBV1-TRBV30 forward and C-beta reverse primers. MiXCR, applied by TCRdb to the multiplex PCR reads, yields one record per CDR3 protein. In the table there are fewer than 85,000 distinct CDR3 sequences, roughly 69% of which are singletons. The approximately 17-34 mg bulk tissue piece was not sorted before simultaneous RNA and DNA extraction. Sequences were obtained from tumor-adjacent normal liver tissue. All receptors come from a man between 35 and 55 years old with primary liver carcinoma and hepatitis B virus infection.

The sample holds a few counts of this clonotype. Sequence at one end of the junction differs from germline and may be a read error. The rearrangement uses TRBV11-2 and TRBJ1-2; 10 bases are shared with TRBD1. Germline V lookup: CDR1 SGHAT, CDR2 FQNNGV. The CDR3 spans 15 residues. The CDR3 region is CAGTPRWGQGFGYAF. CDR3 nucleotides: TGTGCCGGCACCCCAAGGTGGGGACAGGGGTTTGGCTACGCCTTC.

This clonotype was observed a handful of times. A much larger clone differs from this one at a single base, so this may be a read error. The J gene is TRBJ2-1, the V gene TRBV6-1, with D unclear. This CDR3 comprises 13 residues. CDR1 and CDR2 (germline): MNHNS, SASEGT. CDR3 coding DNA: TGTGCCAGCAGTGAATGGCGTGGGAATGGGCAGTTCTTC. This codes for CASSEWRGNGQFF.

This clonotype was counted at least ten times. V usage is TRBV6-2 or TRBV6-3 and J usage is TRBJ2-1, with D hard to call. This CDR3 comprises 14 residues. The V end lost 4 bases, the J end lost 4 bases, and 11 bases lay between the germline ends. From germline, CDR1 is MNHEY and CDR2 SVGEGT. CDR3 in amino acids: CASSLPGPYNEQFF. The DNA for the CDR3 is TGTGCCAGCAGTTTGCCCGGTCCATACAATGAGCAGTTCTTC.

The rearrangement joins TRBV4-3 to TRBJ1-6; tentative D call: TRBD1 (6 bases). Germline V gives CDR1 LGHNA, CDR2 YSLEER. This CDR3 spans 20 amino acids. V was trimmed by 0 bases and J by 1 base, leaving 19 bases between them. The CDR3 protein is CASSQDLQEQGSSYNSPLHF. The CDR3 DNA reads as TGCGCCAGCAGCCAAGATCTCCAAGAGCAGGGGTCGTCCTATAATTCACCCCTCCACTTT.

This clonotype was detected only a few times. The chain uses TRBV12-3 or TRBV12-4 and TRBJ2-5, with D tentatively TRBD2 (6 bases). The CDR3 totals 13 residues. Trimming pared 4 bases from V and 7 bases from J, leaving 13 bases between. CDR3 in amino acids: CASSWGQGGTQYF. CDR3 sequence (DNA): TGTGCCAGCAGTTGGGGTCAGGGAGGGACCCAGTACTTC.

This clonotype was counted ten times or more. DNA for the CDR3: TGCAGCGTTGAGGGCGGGGGCCGAGGCAATGAGCAGTTCTTC. Amino acids: CSVEGGGRGNEQFF. The V and J genes are TRBV29-1 and TRBJ2-1; TRBD2 is a possible D gene (7 bases). The germline gives CDR1 SQVTM, CDR2 ANQGSEA. V was clipped by 3 bases and J by 6 bases, with 15 bases between them. This CDR3 has 14 amino acids.

At least ten counts were recorded for this clonotype. This chain uses TRBV6-2 or TRBV6-3 with TRBJ2-7, with a possible D match to TRBD2 (5 bases). The V end was cut by 5 bases, the J end by 2 bases, with 13 bases between. CDR3 length: 14 residues. Germline CDR1 reads MNHEY; CDR2 reads SVGEGT. This CDR3 reads CASSLWAGPYEQYF. As DNA, the CDR3 is TGTGCCAGCAGTCTCTGGGCGGGTCCCTACGAGCAGTACTTC.

A note on this clonotype: A much larger clone sits a single nucleotide away, making a read error possible. This chain joins TRBV28 and TRBJ2-7, with unresolved D. Germline V gives CDR1 MDHEN, CDR2 SYDVKM. Trimming took off 6 bases at V and 5 bases at J, with 17 bases between the two ends. The CDR3 is made up of 14 amino acids. CDR3 loop: CASRGPEDTHEQYF. The CDR3, as DNA: TGTGCCAGCAGGGGCCCAGAGGATACCCACGAGCAGTACTTC.

This clonotype is categorized as large. The rearrangement links TRBV11-2 to TRBJ2-7; possibly TRBD1 for D (5 bases). The germline V and J ends were trimmed by 3 bases and 3 bases, with 15 bases remaining between them. Germline V lookup: CDR1 SGHAT, CDR2 FQNNGV. This CDR3 is 15 amino acids long. The CDR3 DNA sequence: TGTGCCAGCAGCTTCATGACAGATCCGGACTACGAGCAGTACTTC. It specifies CASSFMTDPDYEQYF.

The CDR3 protein is CASSRSIRSGSNVLTF. The CDR3 DNA reads as TGTGCCAGCAGCAGGAGCATCCGTTCTGGGAGCAACGTCCTGACTTTC. This sequence joins TRBV6-5 and TRBJ2-6; possibly TRBD2 for D (5 bases). Germline V CDR1 and CDR2: MNHEY, SVGAGI. V was trimmed by 6 bases and J by 9 bases, leaving 21 bases between them. This CDR3 spans 16 amino acids.

Details on this clonotype: Compared with germline, one end of the junction differs, possibly owing to a read error. The chain couples TRBV12-3 or TRBV12-4 to TRBJ2-3; possible D gene TRBD1, 8 bases. The end of the DNA is better explained by TRBJ2-2, so the J call may be wrong. There are 14 residues in the CDR3. The CDR3: CTSREGTGSGTLFF. DNA of the CDR3: TGTACCAGCAGGGAGGGGACAGGTTCTGGTACGCTGTTTTTT.

The chain joins TRBV10-3 to TRBJ2-6; D gene uncertain. There are 16 residues in the CDR3. Germline V gene sequence: CDR1 ENHRY, CDR2 SYGVKD. V gave up 2 bases and J gave up 4 bases, with 12 bases separating them. The CDR3 loop reads CAISEGSSDGANVLTF. The CDR3 bases are TGTGCCATCAGTGAGGGTAGTTCGGACGGGGCCAACGTCCTGACTTTC.

This clonotype was seen at least ten times. This chain links TRBV5-5 with TRBJ1-1; the D is unclear. Germline loops: CDR1 SGHKS, CDR2 YYEKEE (reference sequence). The CDR3 consists of 11 residues. Trimming removed 5 bases at V and 6 bases at J, with 8 bases between. The CDR3 bases are TGTGCCAGCAGATTGACGGCTGAAGCTTTCTTT. This encodes CASRLTAEAFF.

As regards this clonotype: A much larger clone differs by one base, so this may be a read error. The genes are TRBV5-1 and TRBJ2-7; TRBD2 matches 8 bases. Per germline, CDR1 SGHRS and CDR2 YFSETQ. The CDR3 extends over 15 amino acids. CDR3 DNA: TGCGCCAGCAACTTGACTAGCGCATACTCCTACGAGCAGTACTTC. The encoded protein is CASNLTSAYSYEQYF.

The rearrangement uses TRBV6-1 and TRBJ2-3; D not resolved. Per the germline V gene, CDR1 is MNHNS and CDR2 is SASEGT. V was clipped by 0 bases and J by 1 base, with 8 bases between them. This CDR3 is 15 amino acids long. CDR3 amino acids: CASSEAVGCTDTQYF. CDR3 bases: TGTGCCAGCAGTGAAGCAGTTGGATGCACAGATACGCAGTATTTT.

This rearrangement joins TRBV11-2 to TRBJ2-1; 10 bases are a match to TRBD2. V lost 10 bases, J lost 4 bases, and 22 bases stayed unmatched. Germline CDR1 reads SGHAT; CDR2 reads FQNNGV. The CDR3 sequence is 19 residues long. The CDR3 reads CANVLAESASGSGYNEQFF. The CDR3 DNA sequence: TGTGCCAACGTCTTAGCCGAGTCGGCTAGCGGGAGTGGATACAATGAGCAGTTCTTC.

The sample holds one count of this clonotype. Sequence at one end of the junction differs from germline and may be a read error. The rearrangement links TRBV6-5 to TRBJ2-1, with 8 bases that match TRBD1. The germline V gene has CDR1 MNHEY and CDR2 SVGAGI. This CDR3 comprises 13 residues. The CDR3 region is CASGYNRGDERFF. CDR3 in DNA: TGTGCCAGCGGTTATAACAGGGGGGATGAGCGGTTCTTC.

This clonotype came up a few times. Compared with germline, one end of the junction differs, possibly owing to a read error. The J gene is TRBJ1-2, the V gene TRBV29-1, with a weak D call TRBD1 (6 bases). The CDR3 runs to 13 residues. Germline assignment: CDR1 SQVTM and CDR2 ANQGSEA. The CDR3 DNA sequence: TGCAGCGTTTTCGGACAGACTAACTATGGCTACATCTTC. It translates to CSVFGQTNYGYIF.

As for this clonotype: This may arise from a read error, as a much more abundant clone is one base away. This rearrangement joins TRBV11-3 to TRBJ2-1; weak D call: TRBD2 (6 bases). This CDR3 contains 17 residues. Between the trimmed V and J ends, which lost 4 bases and 5 bases, there was a span of 21 bases. Germline CDR1 and CDR2: SGHNT and YENEEA. The CDR3 DNA follows: TGTGCCAGCAGCTCAGGCGTACCGGGACTCCCCCACAATGAGCAGTTCTTC. Its protein is CASSSGVPGLPHNEQFF.

Turning to this clonotype: Compared with germline, one end of the junction differs, possibly owing to a read error. The chain couples TRBV10-2 to TRBJ1-1; D gene ambiguous. The CDR3 extends over 13 amino acids. Germline loops: CDR1 WSHSY, CDR2 SAAADI. The CDR3 loop is CTSSGVENTEAFF. The DNA of the CDR3 is TGCACAAGCAGTGGAGTAGAAAACACCGAAGCTTTCTTT.

The V gene is TRBV29-1, the J gene TRBJ2-7; D is ambiguous. The CDR3 is 11 residues long. V lost 0 bases, J lost 8 bases, and 8 bases lay in between. Germline CDR1 is SQVTM and CDR2 is ANQGSEA. The CDR3 DNA sequence: TGCAGCGTTGAAGAGGAATACAAGCAGTACTTC. Translating it yields CSVEEEYKQYF.